The sequence of this T cell receptor (beta chain) was determined in a study of cytomegalovirus exposure and HLA in healthy donors. It was with 60 Vbeta and 13 Jbeta primers that the PCR ran. Clones were sequenced by immunoSEQ multiplex PCR, and TCRdb holds only the in-frame ones, with some missing. The sample has 72,000 or so clones, around 80% seen once; the top ten hold about 7.4%. V lost 1 base and J lost 5, with 14 bases in between. Germline CDR1 SGHDN, CDR2 FVKESK. This CDR3 has 15 amino acids. This clone occurred once. This receptor was identified in a woman aged 30 to 39 in good health and CMV-seropositive. This sequence joins TRBV14 and TRBJ1-1, with a possible D match to TRBD1 (6 bases). The sequencing sample was made of PBMCs. The CDR3 loop reads CASSQARTDSTEAFF. The DNA for the CDR3 is TGTGCCAGCAGCCAAGCCCGGACAGACTCAACTGAAGCTTTCTTT.